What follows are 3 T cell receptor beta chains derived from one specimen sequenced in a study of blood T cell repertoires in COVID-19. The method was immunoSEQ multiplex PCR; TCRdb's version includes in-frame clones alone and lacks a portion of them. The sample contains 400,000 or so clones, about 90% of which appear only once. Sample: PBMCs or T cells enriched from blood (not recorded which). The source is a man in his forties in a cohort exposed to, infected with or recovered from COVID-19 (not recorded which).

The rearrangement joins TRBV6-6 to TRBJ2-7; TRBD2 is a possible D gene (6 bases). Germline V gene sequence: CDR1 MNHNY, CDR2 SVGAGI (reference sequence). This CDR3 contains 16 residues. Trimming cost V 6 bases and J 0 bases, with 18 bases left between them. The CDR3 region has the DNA TGTGCCAGCAGCACCACCAGCGGGTGGGGCTCCTACGAGCAGTACTTC. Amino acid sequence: CASSTTSGWGSYEQYF.

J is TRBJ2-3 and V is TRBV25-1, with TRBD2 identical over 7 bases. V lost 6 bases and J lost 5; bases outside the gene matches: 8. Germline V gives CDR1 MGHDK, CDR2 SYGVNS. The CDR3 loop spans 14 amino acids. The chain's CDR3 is CASRRAGTGDTQYF. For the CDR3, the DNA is TGTGCCAGCAGACGAGCGGGAACCGGAGATACGCAGTATTTT.

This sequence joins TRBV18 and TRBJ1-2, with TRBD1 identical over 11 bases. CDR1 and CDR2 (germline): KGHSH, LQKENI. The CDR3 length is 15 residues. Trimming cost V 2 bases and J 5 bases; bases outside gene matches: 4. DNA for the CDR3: TGTGCCAGCTCACCAGCTGGACAGGGGGCTTATGGCTACACCTTC. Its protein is CASSPAGQGAYGYTF. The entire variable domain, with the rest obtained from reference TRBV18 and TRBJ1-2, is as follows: NAGVMQNPRHLVRRRGQEARLRCSPMKGHSHVYWYRQLPEEGLKFMVYLQKENIIDESGMPKERFSAEFPKEGPSILRIQQVVRGDSAAYFCASSPAGQGAYGYTFGSGTRLTVV.